This is a list of T cell receptor beta chains from one sample in a study of shared clonotypes between healthy human individuals. Assay used: immunoSEQ multiplex PCR; TCRdb lists only in-frame clones, some missing. Of 1.5 million to 2.5 million clones in the sample, approximately 94% were seen once. The sample was naive CD8+ T cells sorted from blood. All receptors come from a man younger than 35 in good health. Each CDR3 is given with its conserved first and last residue. The D gene is left open where the match is weak. Clone size is shown for a subset of rows, as once, few, many or a class of expanded clone.

NA	TRBV29-1	NA	TRBJ1-2	TGCAGCGTTGATACTTTTTCGGGGTATGGCTATGGCTACACCTTC	CSVDTFSGYGYGYTF
NA	TRBV4-3	TRBD1	TRBJ2-4	TGCGCCAGCAGCCAAGATTGGACAGGGGTAGCCAAAAACATTCAGTACTTC	CASSQDWTGVAKNIQYF
NA	TRBV19	NA	TRBJ1-4	TGTGCCAGTACCGACCGGGGGGATGGGGAAAAACTGTTTTTT	CASTDRGDGEKLFF
NA	TRBV15	NA	TRBJ2-3	TGTGCCACCAGCAGACTAGGAGATACGCAGTATTTT	CATSRLGDTQYF
once	TRBV6-1	TRBD1	TRBJ1-5	TGTGGAGGGACAGCTTATAGCAATCAGCCCCAGCATTTT	CGGTAYSNQPQHF
few	TRBV5-6	NA	TRBJ2-7	TGTGCCAGCAGCTTGCAGGGCTACGAGCAGTACTTC	CASSLQGYEQYF
NA	TRBV4-1	NA	TRBJ2-2	TGCGCCAGCAGCCAAGATGTGGGGGTTTACACCGGGGAGCTGTTTTTT	CASSQDVGVYTGELFF
NA	TRBV7-8	NA	TRBJ2-7	TGTGCCAGCAGCTTGCTTCGCTCCTACGAGCAGTACTTC	CASSLLRSYEQYF
NA	TRBV25-1	NA	TRBJ2-3	TGTGCCAGCAAGATCTGGGAAACAGATACGCAGTATTTT	CASKIWETDTQYF
once	TRBV5-1	NA	TRBJ2-7	TGCGCCAGCAGCTTGGCTGCTGCCCACGAGCAGTACTTC	CASSLAAAHEQYF
NA	TRBV6-1	NA	TRBJ2-1	TGTGCCAGCACCTCGGACTTCTACAATGAGCAGTTCTTC	CASTSDFYNEQFF
NA	TRBV13	TRBD1	TRBJ2-2	TGTGCCAGCAGTCGACCGGGACAGGGTCTGACCGGGGAGCTGTTTTTT	CASSRPGQGLTGELFF
NA	TRBV29-1	TRBD2	TRBJ2-3	TGCAGCGTTGAAGGACTAGCGGGGCCGCCAGATACGCAGTATTTT	CSVEGLAGPPDTQYF
NA	TRBV5-4	NA	TRBJ1-1	TGTGCCAGCAGCCCCCCTCAAGGAAGCCGAACTGAAGCTTTCTTT	CASSPPQGSRTEAFF
NA	TRBV28	NA	TRBJ2-7	TGTGCCAGCAGTGCCCCCCTTATATACGAGCAGTACTTC	CASSAPLIYEQYF
NA	TRBV29-1	TRBD2	TRBJ2-3	TGCAGCGTTGCTGGGACTAGCGGACCTAGCACAGATACGCAGTATTTT	CSVAGTSGPSTDTQYF
NA	TRBV29-1	NA	TRBJ2-5	TGCAGCGTTGACGAGTGGGTAGGGAGCGAGACCCAGTACTTC	CSVDEWVGSETQYF
NA	TRBV5-1	TRBD2	TRBJ2-1	TGCGCCAGCAGGACTAGCGGGAAGGGCTCCTACAATGAGCAGTTCTTC	CASRTSGKGSYNEQFF
NA	TRBV7-9	TRBD1	TRBJ2-4	TGTGCCAGCAGCACCGGACAGGGATGGAACATTCAGTACTTC	CASSTGQGWNIQYF
few	TRBV27	NA	TRBJ1-2	TGTGCCAGCAGCCCTGAGGTGGACTATGGCTACACCTTC	CASSPEVDYGYTF
NA	TRBV4-2	NA	TRBJ1-6	TGTGCCAGCAGCCAAGATAATTCACCCCTCCACTTT	CASSQDNSPLHF
NA	TRBV19	TRBD1	TRBJ1-1	TGTGCCAGTAGTATAACGGGACAGGGTGTCCCTGAAGCTTTCTTT	CASSITGQGVPEAFF
NA	TRBV5-1	NA	TRBJ1-4	TGCGCCAGCAGCTTGGGAGACAGCTCAAATGAAAAACTGTTTTTT	CASSLGDSSNEKLFF
NA	TRBV7-8	NA	TRBJ2-6	TGTGCCAGCAGCTTATTGGGGGGGCCTGGGGCCAACGTCCTGACTTTC	CASSLLGGPGANVLTF